The 20 T cell receptor beta chains below were found in one sample sequenced in a study of blood T cell repertoires in COVID-19. This table comes from immunoSEQ multiplex PCR, and its TCRdb copy is limited to in-frame clones, with some not included. The table has some 270,000 clones, more than 80% seen once; the top ten hold over 4%. The sequenced material came from PBMCs or T cells enriched from blood (not recorded which). These receptors were taken from a woman aged 30 to 39 with acute COVID-19.

V gene TRBV24-1 combines with J gene TRBJ1-6; D is undetermined. The CDR3 extends over 17 amino acids. The V and J ends lost 0 bases and 0 bases respectively, with 8 bases between them. Germline loops: CDR1 KGHDR, CDR2 SFDVKD. CDR3 protein: CATSDLRQSSYNSPLHF. Here the CDR3 DNA reads TGTGCCACCAGTGATTTGCGACAAAGCTCCTATAATTCACCCCTCCACTTT.

This sequence joins TRBV19 and TRBJ1-5, with a possible D match to TRBD1 (5 bases). V was cut by 3 bases and J by 6 bases, with 12 bases left in between. Germline V gives CDR1 LNHDA, CDR2 SQIVND (reference sequence). The CDR3 loop spans 14 amino acids. CDR3 sequence: CASSMGGFGQPQHF. The CDR3 bases are TGTGCCAGTAGTATGGGGGGGTTCGGTCAGCCCCAGCATTTT. Complete variable domain (other parts from reference TRBV19 and TRBJ1-5): DGGITQSPKYLFRKEGQNVTLSCEQNLNHDAMYWYRQDPGQGLRLIYYSQIVNDFQKGDIAEGYSVSREKKESFPLTVTSAQKNPTAFYLCASSMGGFGQPQHFGDGTRLSIL.

The V and J genes are TRBV2 and TRBJ1-4, with D possibly matching TRBD1 (6 bases). V gave up 0 bases and J gave up 7 bases, with 15 bases separating them. The germline CDR1 and CDR2 sequences are SNHLY and FYNNEI. The CDR3 length is 16 residues. CDR3 in amino acids: CASSEARGAFIEKLFF. CDR3 bases: TGTGCCAGCAGTGAAGCGCGGGGGGCATTCATTGAAAAACTGTTTTTT.

The chain joins TRBV24-1 to TRBJ1-6, with D unresolved. Germline loops: CDR1 KGHDR, CDR2 SFDVKD. Trimming took off 6 bases at V and 2 bases at J, with 13 bases between the two ends. The CDR3 consists of 16 residues. CDR3 sequence (DNA): TGTGCCACCAGTAGCTCAGTTCGGGCCTATAATTCACCCCTCCACTTT. This translates into CATSSSVRAYNSPLHF.

The chain recombines TRBV28 with TRBJ1-3; TRBD1 is a possible D gene (5 bases). V was cut by 9 bases and J by 0 bases, with 15 bases left in between. From germline, CDR1 is MDHEN and CDR2 SYDVKM. CDR3 length equals 15 residues. The CDR3 nucleotides read TGTGCCAGTCATCTAGGGGTTACCTCTGGAAACACCATATATTTT. Amino acid sequence: CASHLGVTSGNTIYF.

The V gene is TRBV29-1, the J gene TRBJ1-4; the D is unclear. This CDR3 spans 12 amino acids. From germline, CDR1 is SQVTM and CDR2 ANQGSEA. Trimming removed 1 base from V and 12 bases from J, with 12 bases in between. The CDR3 DNA sequence: TGCAGCGTTGAAGTAGCGTCCGGGGAACTGTTTTTT. This translates into CSVEVASGELFF.

The rearrangement joins TRBV10-2 to TRBJ2-7; TRBD1 agrees at 9 bases. CDR3 length equals 14 residues. The ends lost 4 bases at V and 5 bases at J; junction bases unmatched: 6. Germline CDR1 is WSHSY and CDR2 is SAAADI. This chain's CDR3 is CASSGGTGKHEQYF. The CDR3 DNA follows: TGCGCCAGCAGTGGGGGGACAGGGAAACACGAGCAGTACTTC.

The chain couples TRBV19 to TRBJ1-5, with D possibly being TRBD1 (5 bases). CDR1 LNHDA and CDR2 SQIVND come from the germline V gene (reference sequence). Deletions cut 5 bases from V and 4 bases from J, with 18 bases between. The CDR3 is made up of 16 amino acids. The CDR3 nucleotides read TGTGCCAGTAGTTTCTTCGGGTCAGGGCTTAATCAGCCCCAGCATTTT. It specifies CASSFFGSGLNQPQHF.

This clone was counted only a few times. The chain has TRBV6-1 and TRBJ2-3, with TRBD2 matching over 9 bases. This CDR3 is 15 amino acids long. Trimming removed 2 bases from V and 4 bases from J; junction bases left unmatched: 4. Per the germline V gene, CDR1 is MNHNS and CDR2 is SASEGT. In DNA form, the CDR3 reads TGTGCCAGCAGTGAATTGGTAGCGGGAGCAGATACGCAGTATTTT. Residues: CASSELVAGADTQYF.

The chain uses TRBV28 and TRBJ1-5, with 7 bases matching TRBD1. CDR3 size: 13 residues. Germline CDR1 is MDHEN and CDR2 is SYDVKM. Germline trimming cut 7 bases from V and 6 bases from J; bases unmatched to any gene: 6. CDR3 nucleotides: TGTGCCAGCACCACCACAGGGGTTCAGCCCCAGCATTTT. Its protein is CASTTTGVQPQHF.

This chain links TRBV28 with TRBJ1-5; 7 nucleotides align to TRBD1. The CDR3 is 17 residues long. Germline V CDR1 and CDR2: MDHEN, SYDVKM. V lost 6 bases, J lost 1 base, and 12 bases stayed unmatched. The CDR3 sequence is CASRDRSWVSSNQPQHF. The CDR3 DNA reads TGTGCCAGCAGGGACAGGAGTTGGGTCTCGAGCAATCAGCCCCAGCATTTT.

The genes are TRBV3-1 (or the pseudogene TRBV3-2) and TRBJ2-3; 7 bases line up with TRBD2. The germline V gene has CDR1 LGHDT and CDR2 YNNKEL (reference sequence). The CDR3 loop spans 12 amino acids. Losses at the gene ends were 6 bases for V and 5 bases for J; bases not matched to a gene: 2. The DNA of the CDR3 is TGTGCCAGCAGTCGGACTAGAGATACGCAGTATTTT. Protein: CASSRTRDTQYF.

The chain couples TRBV18 to TRBJ2-7; 7 bases agree with TRBD1. CDR1 is KGHSH, CDR2 LQKENI, per germline. The CDR3 spans 12 residues. V lost 6 bases to trimming and J lost 4 bases; unmatched junction nucleotides: 3. The CDR3 loop reads CASSPGQYEQYF. CDR3 bases: TGTGCCAGCTCCCCGGGACAGTACGAGCAGTACTTC.

V is TRBV30 and J is TRBJ2-1; D perhaps matches TRBD2 (6 bases). The CDR3 sequence is 14 residues long. Trimming removed 1 base from V and 10 bases from J, with 17 bases in between. CDR1 and CDR2 (germline): GTSNPN, SVGIG (reference sequence). In DNA, the CDR3 is TGTGCCTGGAGTGATGGTGTCGGGAGACGAGAGCAGTTCTTC. It translates to CAWSDGVGRREQFF. The variable domain in full, completed from reference TRBV30 and TRBJ2-1, reads SQTIHQWPATLVQPVGSPLSLECTVEGTSNPNLYWYRQAAGRGLQLLFYSVGIGQISSEVPQNLSASRPQDRQFILSSKKLLLSDSGFYLCAWSDGVGRREQFFGPGTRLTVL.

The V and J genes are TRBV7-9 and TRBJ2-7, with 7 bases lining up with TRBD2. With V trimmed by 2 bases and J by 0 bases, 7 bases remained unmatched. The CDR3 runs to 16 residues. The germline V gene encodes CDR1 SEHNR and CDR2 FQNEAQ (reference sequence). The CDR3 DNA follows: TGTGCCAGCAGCTTAAGCGGGGCTAGCGGCTCCTACGAGCAGTACTTC. Translated, it gives CASSLSGASGSYEQYF.

V is TRBV5-6 and J is TRBJ2-3; 8 positions match TRBD2. This CDR3 comprises 15 residues. Germline CDR1 and CDR2: SGHDT and YYEEEE. V lost 4 bases, J lost 6 bases, and 10 bases stayed unmatched. CDR3 DNA: TGTGCCAGCAGCCGAGGACTAGCCCACCTCGATACGCAGTATTTT. Its translation is CASSRGLAHLDTQYF.

V usage is TRBV4-3 and J usage is TRBJ2-7, with TRBD2 identical over 10 bases. Germline V gives CDR1 LGHNA, CDR2 YSLEER. Unmatched junction bases numbered 3, after V lost 1 base and J lost 3 bases. The CDR3 consists of 15 residues. The CDR3: CASSQASGSIYEQYF. DNA of the CDR3: TGCGCCAGCAGCCAAGCTAGCGGGAGTATCTACGAGCAGTACTTC.

The V gene is TRBV9, the J gene TRBJ2-7, with 8 bases fitting TRBD2. Germline-derived CDR1 and CDR2 are SGDLS and YYNGEE. This CDR3 spans 14 amino acids. The V gene end was trimmed by 0 bases and the J gene end by 5 bases; junction bases not matched to a gene: 4. The CDR3 DNA is TGTGCCAGCAGCGTAGCGGGAGGGCCCGACGAGCAGTACTTC. Encoded protein: CASSVAGGPDEQYF. Looking up the rest from reference TRBV9 and TRBJ2-7 gives the full variable domain: DSGVTQTPKHLITATGQRVTLRCSPRSGDLSVYWYQQSLDQGLQFLIQYYNGEERAKGNILERFSAQQFPDLHSELNLSSLELGDSALYFCASSVAGGPDEQYFGPGTRLTVT.

The chain is built from TRBV30 and TRBJ2-2; no reliable D call. With 3 bases removed from V and 3 bases from J, the gap between germline ends came to 11 bases. The CDR3 spans 14 residues. In germline, CDR1 is GTSNPN, CDR2 SVGIG (reference sequence). The CDR3 DNA is TGTGCCTGGAGCTTAGAAGTGGACACCGGGGAGCTGTTTTTT. Translating gives CAWSLEVDTGELFF.

V gene TRBV5-1 combines with J gene TRBJ2-7, with 8 bases fitting TRBD1. The V gene's germline CDR1 is SGHRS and CDR2 YFSETQ. Trimming took 2 bases from V and 3 from J; bases not matched to a gene: 4. The CDR3 length is 14 residues. The CDR3 region is CASSLVGTGYEQYF. The CDR3 DNA sequence: TGCGCCAGCAGCTTAGTAGGGACAGGCTACGAGCAGTACTTC.